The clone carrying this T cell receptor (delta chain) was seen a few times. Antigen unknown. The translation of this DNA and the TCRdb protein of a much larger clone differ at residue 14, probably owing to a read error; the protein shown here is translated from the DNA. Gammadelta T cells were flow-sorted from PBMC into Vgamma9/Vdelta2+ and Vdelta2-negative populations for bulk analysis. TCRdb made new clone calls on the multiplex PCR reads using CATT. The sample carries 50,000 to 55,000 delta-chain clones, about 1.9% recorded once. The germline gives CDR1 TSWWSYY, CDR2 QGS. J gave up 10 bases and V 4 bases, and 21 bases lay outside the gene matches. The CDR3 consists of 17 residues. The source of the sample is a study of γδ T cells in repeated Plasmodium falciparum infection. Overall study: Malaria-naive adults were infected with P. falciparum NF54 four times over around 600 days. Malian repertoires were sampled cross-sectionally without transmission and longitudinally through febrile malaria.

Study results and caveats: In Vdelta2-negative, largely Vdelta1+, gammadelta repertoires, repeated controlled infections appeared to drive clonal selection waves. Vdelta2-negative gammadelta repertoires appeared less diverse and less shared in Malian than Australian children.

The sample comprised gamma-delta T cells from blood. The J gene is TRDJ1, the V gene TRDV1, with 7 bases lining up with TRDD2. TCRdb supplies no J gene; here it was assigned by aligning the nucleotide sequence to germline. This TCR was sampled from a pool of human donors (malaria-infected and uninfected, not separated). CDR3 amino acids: CALGGPVFPTRMVRLIF. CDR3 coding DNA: TGTGCTCTTGGGGGACCCGTATTTCCTACAAGGATGGTGAGACTCATCTTT.